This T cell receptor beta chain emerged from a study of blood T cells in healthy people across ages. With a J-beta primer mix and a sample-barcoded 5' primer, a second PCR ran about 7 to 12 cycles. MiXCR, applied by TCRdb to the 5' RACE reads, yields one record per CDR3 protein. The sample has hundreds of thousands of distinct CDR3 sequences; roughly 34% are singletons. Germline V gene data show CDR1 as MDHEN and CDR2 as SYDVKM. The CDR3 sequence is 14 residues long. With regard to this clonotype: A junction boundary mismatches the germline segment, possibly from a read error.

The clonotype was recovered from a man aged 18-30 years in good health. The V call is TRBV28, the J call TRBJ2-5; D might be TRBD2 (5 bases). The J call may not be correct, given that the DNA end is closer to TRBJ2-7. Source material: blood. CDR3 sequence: CVSSRTVLSGEQYF. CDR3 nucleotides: TGTGTCAGCAGCAGGACTGTCCTCTCGGGCGAGCAGTACTTC.